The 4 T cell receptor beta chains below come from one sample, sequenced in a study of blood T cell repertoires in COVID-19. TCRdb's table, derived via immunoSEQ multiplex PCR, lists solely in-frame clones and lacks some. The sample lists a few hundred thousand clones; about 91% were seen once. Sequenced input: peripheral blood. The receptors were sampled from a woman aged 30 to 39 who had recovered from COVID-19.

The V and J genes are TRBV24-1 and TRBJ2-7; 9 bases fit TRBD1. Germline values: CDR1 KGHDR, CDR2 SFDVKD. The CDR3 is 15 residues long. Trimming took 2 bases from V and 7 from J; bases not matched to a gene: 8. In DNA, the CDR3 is TGTGCCACCAGTGATTCCGGGACAGGGTTTGGGGAGCAGTACTTC. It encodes CATSDSGTGFGEQYF.

The CDR3 region is CASSGAGGIDTQYF. The CDR3 DNA follows: TGCGCCAGCAGCGGGGCAGGGGGAATCGATACGCAGTATTTT. The chain has TRBV10-2 and TRBJ2-3, with 7 nucleotides matching TRBD1. Germline V CDR1 and CDR2: WSHSY, SAAADI. This CDR3 spans 14 amino acids. V lost 6 bases and J lost 6; bases outside the gene matches: 9.

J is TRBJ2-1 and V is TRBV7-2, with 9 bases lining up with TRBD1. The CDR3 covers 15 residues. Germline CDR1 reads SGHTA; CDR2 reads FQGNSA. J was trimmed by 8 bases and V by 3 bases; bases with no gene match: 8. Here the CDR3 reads CASSLGQGVSHEQFF. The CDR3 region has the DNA TGTGCCAGCAGCTTGGGACAGGGCGTAAGTCATGAGCAGTTCTTC.

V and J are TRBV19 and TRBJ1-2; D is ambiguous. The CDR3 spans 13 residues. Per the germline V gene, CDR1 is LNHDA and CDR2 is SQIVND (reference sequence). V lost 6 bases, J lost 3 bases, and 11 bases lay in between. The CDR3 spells CASRTTLDYGYTF. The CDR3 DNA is TGTGCCAGTAGAACAACGCTGGACTATGGCTACACCTTC.